This T cell receptor beta chain was identified during a study of identical twins. Overall study findings and caveats: Beta clonotypes that were abundant in cord blood contained fewer insertions, a pattern absent from memory repertoires.

As concerns this clonotype: Its antigen is as yet unknown.

TCRdb fed the 5' RACE reads into MiXCR, producing one record per CDR3 protein. The sample shows around 450,000 distinct CDR3 sequences, 13% to 15% of them seen only once. This sample also appeared in a second study, on yellow fever vaccine responses in identical twins.

The sequence derives from a woman between 18 and 29 years old in good health. Sequenced: CD4+ T cells sorted from blood.

The CDR3 spells CASSFMLAGNNEQFF. The CDR3 region has the DNA TGTGCCAGCAGCTTTATGCTAGCGGGGAACAATGAGCAGTTCTTC. V is TRBV5-5 and J is TRBJ2-1, with TRBD2 matching 9 bases. The CDR3 length is 15 residues. Unmatched junction bases numbered 5, after V lost 2 bases and J lost 5 bases. Germline V gene sequence: CDR1 SGHKS, CDR2 YYEKEE (reference sequence).